A single sample is the source of the 4 T cell receptor beta chains below, sequenced in a study of CD8 T cells in ankylosing spondylitis. TCRdb reprocessed the 5' RACE reads via MiXCR and lists one record per CDR3 protein. The data show 350,000 to 450,000 distinct CDR3 sequences, with about 25% seen just once and 0.89% held by the top ten. Study observations and caveats: What seemed typical of ankylosing spondylitis blood was a TCR beta motif built from about 8 highly homologous variants.

Antigen specificity for these receptors is unknown. The sequenced sample consisted of blood, either unsorted or a sorted T cell fraction (not recorded which). These receptors all stem from a male donor with ankylosing spondylitis.

This clonotype was detected a few times. CDR3 residues: CASSLPTSQDEQFF. CDR3 bases: TGTGCCAGCAGCTTACCGACCAGCCAGGATGAGCAGTTCTTC. This rearrangement joins TRBV7-2 to TRBJ2-1; D unresolved. The V and J ends lost 2 bases and 8 bases respectively, with 13 bases between them. The germline V gene encodes CDR1 SGHTA and CDR2 FQGNSA. The CDR3 totals 14 residues.

CDR3 loop: CASGWDSPGHGEQFF. The CDR3 DNA sequence: TGTGCCAGCGGTTGGGACAGTCCCGGGCACGGTGAGCAGTTCTTC. The chain links TRBV27 to TRBJ2-1; 7 bases agree with TRBD1. V shed 8 bases and J 9 bases; nucleotides not matched to a gene: 16. The CDR3 runs to 15 residues. Germline CDR1 reads MNHEY; CDR2 reads SMNVEV (reference sequence).

V gene TRBV24-1 combines with J gene TRBJ1-1; 11 bases align to TRBD1. Germline CDR1 KGHDR, CDR2 SFDVKD. There are 15 residues in the CDR3. Germline trimming cut 4 bases from V and 3 bases from J; bases unmatched to any gene: 3. The CDR3 bases are TGTGCCACCAGTGACTCGGGACAGGGGGACACTGAAGCTTTCTTT. This gives the protein CATSDSGQGDTEAFF.

The rearrangement joins TRBV14 to TRBJ1-4, with D possibly being TRBD1 (5 bases). The CDR3 has 15 amino acids. Germline CDR1 SGHDN, CDR2 FVKESK. V was pared by 1 base and J by 7 bases, with 13 bases between. This chain's CDR3 is CASSQAQGFFEKLFF. Here the CDR3 DNA reads TGTGCCAGCAGCCAAGCGCAGGGTTTTTTTGAAAAACTGTTTTTT. Supplemented by reference TRBV14 and TRBJ1-4, the full variable domain reads EAGVTQFPSHSVIEKGQTVTLRCDPISGHDNLYWYRRVMGKEIKFLLHFVKESKQDESGMPNNRFLAERTGGTYSTLKVQPAELEDSGVYFCASSQAQGFFEKLFFGSGTQLSVL.